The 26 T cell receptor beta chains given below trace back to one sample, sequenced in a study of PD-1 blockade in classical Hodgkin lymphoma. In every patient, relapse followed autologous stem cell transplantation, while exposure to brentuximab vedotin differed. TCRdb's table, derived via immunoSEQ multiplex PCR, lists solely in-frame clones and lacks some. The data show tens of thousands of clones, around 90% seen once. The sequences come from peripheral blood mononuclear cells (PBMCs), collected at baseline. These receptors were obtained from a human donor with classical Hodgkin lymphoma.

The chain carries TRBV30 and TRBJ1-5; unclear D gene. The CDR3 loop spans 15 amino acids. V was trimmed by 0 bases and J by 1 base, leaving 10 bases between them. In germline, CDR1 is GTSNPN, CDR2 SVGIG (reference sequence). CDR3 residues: CAWSVEGLSNQPQHF. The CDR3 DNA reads TGTGCCTGGAGTGTAGAGGGTCTAAGCAATCAGCCCCAGCATTTT.

CDR3 bases: TGTGCCAGCAGCTTACGAATGAACACTGAAGCTTTCTTT. It specifies CASSLRMNTEAFF. J is TRBJ1-1 and V is TRBV11-1; no definite D call. This CDR3 is 13 amino acids long. The V end was cut by 2 bases, the J end by 0 bases, with 4 bases between. Germline CDR1 SGHAT, CDR2 FQDESV (reference sequence). Drawing the rest from reference TRBV11-1 and TRBJ1-1, the complete variable domain is EAEVAQSPRYKITEKSQAVAFWCDPISGHATLYWYRQILGQGPELLVQFQDESVVDDSQLPKDRFSAERLKGVDSTLKIQPAELGDSAMYLCASSLRMNTEAFFGQGTRLTVV.

The CDR3 loop is CASSPPGYDQPQHF. The CDR3 nucleotides read TGTGCCAGCAGCCCCCCGGGTTACGATCAGCCCCAGCATTTT. This rearrangement joins TRBV21-1 to TRBJ1-5. TRBV21-1 is flagged as a pseudogene. The length of the CDR3 is 14 residues.

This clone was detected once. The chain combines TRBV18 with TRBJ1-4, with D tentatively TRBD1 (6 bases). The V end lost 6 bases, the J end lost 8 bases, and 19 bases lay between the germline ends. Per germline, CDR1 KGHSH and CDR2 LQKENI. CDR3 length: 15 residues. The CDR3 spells CASSSSGEGTEKLFF. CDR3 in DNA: TGTGCCAGCTCGTCCTCAGGGGAGGGGACCGAAAAACTGTTTTTT.

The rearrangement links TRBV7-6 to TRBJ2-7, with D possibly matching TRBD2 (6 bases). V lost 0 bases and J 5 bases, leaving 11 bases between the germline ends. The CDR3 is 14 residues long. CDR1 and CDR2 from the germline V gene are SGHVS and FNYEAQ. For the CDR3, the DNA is TGTGCCAGCAGCTTAGCGGGGGGTAGCGACGAGCAGTACTTC. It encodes CASSLAGGSDEQYF.

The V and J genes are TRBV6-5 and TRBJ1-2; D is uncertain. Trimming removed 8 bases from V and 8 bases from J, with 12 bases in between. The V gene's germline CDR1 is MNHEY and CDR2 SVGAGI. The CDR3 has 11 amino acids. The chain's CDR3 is CASGEVSGYTF. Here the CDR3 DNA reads TGTGCCAGCGGGGAGGTTTCGGGCTACACCTTC.

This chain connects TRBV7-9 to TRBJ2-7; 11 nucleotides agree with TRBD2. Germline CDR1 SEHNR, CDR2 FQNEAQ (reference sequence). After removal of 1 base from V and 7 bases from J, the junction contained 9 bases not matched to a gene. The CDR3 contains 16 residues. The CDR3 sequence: CASSLEASGRFGEQYF. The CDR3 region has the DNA TGTGCCAGCAGCTTAGAGGCTAGCGGGAGGTTCGGGGAGCAGTACTTC. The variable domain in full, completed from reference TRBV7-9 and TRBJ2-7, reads DTGVSQNPRHKITKRGQNVTFRCDPISEHNRLYWYRQTLGQGPEFLTYFQNEAQLEKSRLLSDRFSAERPKGSFSTLEIQRTEQGDSAMYLCASSLEASGRFGEQYFGPGTRLTVT.

This CDR3 is CASSIQYNSPLHF. For the CDR3, the DNA is TGTGCCAGCAGTATCCAATATAATTCACCCCTCCACTTT. This chain connects TRBV27 to TRBJ1-6; D is unclear. CDR3 length: 13 residues. The V gene's germline CDR1 is MNHEY and CDR2 SMNVEV (reference sequence). V dropped 5 bases and J dropped 4 bases, with 6 bases sitting between them.

The CDR3 reads CASSPTGWQFF. The CDR3 DNA follows: TGTGCCAGCAGCCCAACGGGGTGGCAGTTCTTC. The rearrangement links TRBV11-2 to TRBJ2-1; a possible D gene is TRBD2 (5 bases). This CDR3 is 11 amino acids long. With 5 bases removed from V and 12 bases from J, the gap between germline ends came to 11 bases. Germline V lookup: CDR1 SGHAT, CDR2 FQNNGV.

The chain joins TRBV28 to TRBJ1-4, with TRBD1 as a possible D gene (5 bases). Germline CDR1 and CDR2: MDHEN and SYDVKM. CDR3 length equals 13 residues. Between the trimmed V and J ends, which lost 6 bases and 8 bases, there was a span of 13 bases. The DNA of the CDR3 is TGTGCCAGCAGCGTCGGAGGGGAGGAAAAACTGTTTTTT. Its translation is CASSVGGEEKLFF. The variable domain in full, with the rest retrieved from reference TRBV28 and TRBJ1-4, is DVKVTQSSRYLVKRTGEKVFLECVQDMDHENMFWYRQDPGLGLRLIYFSYDVKMKEKGDIPEGYSVSREKKERFSLILESASTNQTSMYLCASSVGGEEKLFFGSGTQLSVL.

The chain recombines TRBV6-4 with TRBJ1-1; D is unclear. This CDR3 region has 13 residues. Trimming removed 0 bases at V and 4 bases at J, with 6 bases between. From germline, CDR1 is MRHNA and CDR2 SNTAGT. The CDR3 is CASSDSLSTEAFF. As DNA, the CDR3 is TGTGCCAGCAGTGACTCGCTTAGCACTGAAGCTTTCTTT.

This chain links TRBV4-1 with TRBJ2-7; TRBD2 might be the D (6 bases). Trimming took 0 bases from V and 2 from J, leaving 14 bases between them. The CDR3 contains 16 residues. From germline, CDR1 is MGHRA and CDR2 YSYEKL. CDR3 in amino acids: CASSQDLYGRAYEQYF. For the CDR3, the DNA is TGCGCCAGCAGCCAAGATCTTTACGGGAGAGCCTACGAGCAGTACTTC.

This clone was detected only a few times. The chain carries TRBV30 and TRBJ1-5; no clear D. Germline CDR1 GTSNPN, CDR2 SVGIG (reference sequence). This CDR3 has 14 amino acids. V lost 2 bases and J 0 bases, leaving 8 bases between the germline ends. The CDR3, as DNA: TGTGCCTGGAGTCTTCCCGGTAGCAATCAGCCCCAGCATTTT. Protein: CAWSLPGSNQPQHF.

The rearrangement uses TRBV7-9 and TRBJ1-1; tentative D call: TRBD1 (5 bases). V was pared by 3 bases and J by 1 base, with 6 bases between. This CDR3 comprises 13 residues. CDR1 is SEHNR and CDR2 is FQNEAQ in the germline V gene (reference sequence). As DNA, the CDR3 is TGTGCCAGCAGCTTTCAGGGGAACACTGAAGCTTTCTTT. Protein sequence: CASSFQGNTEAFF.

CDR3 coding DNA: TGTGCCAGCAGCTCCCCAACTGAGATCGGGGAAACCCGAAACTATGGCTACACCTTC. This sequence encodes CASSSPTEIGETRNYGYTF. This chain links TRBV11-2 with TRBJ1-2; D gene uncertain. The germline V and J ends were trimmed by 4 bases and 2 bases, with 26 bases remaining between them. Germline V CDR1 and CDR2: SGHAT, FQNNGV. The CDR3 contains 19 residues. Looking up the rest from reference TRBV11-2 and TRBJ1-2 gives the full variable domain: EAGVAQSPRYKIIEKRQSVAFWCNPISGHATLYWYQQILGQGPKLLIQFQNNGVVDDSQLPKDRFSAERLKGVDSTLKIQPAKLEDSAVYLCASSSPTEIGETRNYGYTFGSGTRLTVV.

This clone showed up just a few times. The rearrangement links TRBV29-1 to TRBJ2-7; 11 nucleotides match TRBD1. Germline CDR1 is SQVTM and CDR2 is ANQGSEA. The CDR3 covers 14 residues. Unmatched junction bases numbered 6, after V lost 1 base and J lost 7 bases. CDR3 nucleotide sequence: TGCAGCGTTGAAGGGGGACAGGGGGAGCGTGAGCAGTACTTC. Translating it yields CSVEGGQGEREQYF.

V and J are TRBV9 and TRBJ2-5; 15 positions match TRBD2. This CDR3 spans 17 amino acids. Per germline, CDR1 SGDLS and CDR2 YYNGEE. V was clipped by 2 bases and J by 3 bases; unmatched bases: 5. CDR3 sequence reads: CASSVGLAGGPEETQYF. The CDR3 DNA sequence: TGTGCCAGCAGCGTTGGACTAGCGGGAGGGCCAGAAGAGACCCAGTACTTC.

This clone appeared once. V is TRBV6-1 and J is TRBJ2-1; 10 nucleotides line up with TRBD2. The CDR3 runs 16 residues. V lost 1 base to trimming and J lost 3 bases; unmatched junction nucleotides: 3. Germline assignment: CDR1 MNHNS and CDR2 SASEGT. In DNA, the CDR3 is TGTGCCAGCAGTGAAGAGGTAGCGGGAGGCTACAATGAGCAGTTCTTC. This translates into CASSEEVAGGYNEQFF.

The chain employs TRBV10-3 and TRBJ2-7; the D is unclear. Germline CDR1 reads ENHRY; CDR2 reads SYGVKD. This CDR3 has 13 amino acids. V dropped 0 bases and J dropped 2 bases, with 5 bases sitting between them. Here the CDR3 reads CAISESAAYEQYF. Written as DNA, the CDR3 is TGTGCCATCAGTGAGTCGGCAGCCTACGAGCAGTACTTC.

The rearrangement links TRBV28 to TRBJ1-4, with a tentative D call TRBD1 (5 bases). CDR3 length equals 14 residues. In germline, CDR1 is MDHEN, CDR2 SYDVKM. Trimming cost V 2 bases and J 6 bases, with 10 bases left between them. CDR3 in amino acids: CASSLGQGDEKLFF. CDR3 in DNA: TGTGCCAGCAGTTTAGGGCAGGGAGATGAAAAACTGTTTTTT.

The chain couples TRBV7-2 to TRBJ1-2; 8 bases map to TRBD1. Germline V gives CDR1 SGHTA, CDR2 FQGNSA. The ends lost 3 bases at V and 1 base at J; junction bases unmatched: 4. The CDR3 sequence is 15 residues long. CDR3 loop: CASSFGQGINYGYTF. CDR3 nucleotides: TGTGCCAGCAGCTTTGGACAGGGAATTAACTATGGCTACACCTTC.

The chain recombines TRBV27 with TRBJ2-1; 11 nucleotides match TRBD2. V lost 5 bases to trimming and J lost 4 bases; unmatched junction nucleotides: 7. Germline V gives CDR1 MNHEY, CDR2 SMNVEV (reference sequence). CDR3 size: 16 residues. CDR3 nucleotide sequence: TGTGCCAGCAGTCCCCGGACTAGCGGGTTTTACAATGAGCAGTTCTTC. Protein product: CASSPRTSGFYNEQFF.

Here the CDR3 reads CASNPNTEAFF. The CDR3, as DNA: TGTGCCAGCAACCCGAACACTGAAGCTTTCTTT. This chain joins TRBV2 and TRBJ1-1; D gene uncertain. This CDR3 is 11 amino acids long. Per germline, CDR1 SNHLY and CDR2 FYNNEI. The V gene lost 7 bases and the J gene lost 1 base, with 4 bases spanning the gap.

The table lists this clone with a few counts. CDR3 sequence: CASSQGAGGSTWADTQYF. The CDR3 DNA reads as TGCGCCAGCAGCCAGGGGGCAGGCGGCTCAACTTGGGCAGATACGCAGTATTTT. The chain links TRBV4-3 to TRBJ2-3, with D tentatively TRBD1 (6 bases). The V end lost 3 bases, the J end lost 4 bases, and 23 bases lay between the germline ends. Germline V gene lookup returns CDR1 LGHNA and CDR2 YSLEER. The CDR3 sequence is 18 residues long.

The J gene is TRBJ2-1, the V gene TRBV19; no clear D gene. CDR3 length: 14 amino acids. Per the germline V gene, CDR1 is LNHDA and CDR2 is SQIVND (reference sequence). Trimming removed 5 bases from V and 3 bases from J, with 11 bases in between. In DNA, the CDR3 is TGTGCCAGTAGTGCCGCGAAGAACTACAATGAGCAGTTCTTC. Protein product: CASSAAKNYNEQFF.

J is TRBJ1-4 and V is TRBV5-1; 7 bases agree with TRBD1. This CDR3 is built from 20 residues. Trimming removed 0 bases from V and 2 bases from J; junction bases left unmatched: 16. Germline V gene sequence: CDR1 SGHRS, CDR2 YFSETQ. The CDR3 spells CASSLASPGQGVSTNEKLFF. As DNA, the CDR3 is TGCGCCAGCAGCTTGGCCTCCCCCGGCCAGGGGGTCTCGACTAATGAAAAACTGTTTTTT.